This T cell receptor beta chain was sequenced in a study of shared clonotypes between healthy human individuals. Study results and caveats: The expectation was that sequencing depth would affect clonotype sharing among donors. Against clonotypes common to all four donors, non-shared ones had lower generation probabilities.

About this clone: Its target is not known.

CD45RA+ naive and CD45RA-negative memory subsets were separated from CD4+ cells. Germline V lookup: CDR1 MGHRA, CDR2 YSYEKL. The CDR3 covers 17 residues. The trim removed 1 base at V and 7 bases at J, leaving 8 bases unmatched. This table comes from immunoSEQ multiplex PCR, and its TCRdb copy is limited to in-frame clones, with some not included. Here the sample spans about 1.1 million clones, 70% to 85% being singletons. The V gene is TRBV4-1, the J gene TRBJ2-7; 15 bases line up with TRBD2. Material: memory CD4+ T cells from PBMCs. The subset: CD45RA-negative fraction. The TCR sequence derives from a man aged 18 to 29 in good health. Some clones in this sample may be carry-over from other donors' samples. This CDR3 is CASSQAGLAGGPGEQYF. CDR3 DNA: TGCGCCAGCAGCCAAGCAGGACTAGCGGGAGGGCCGGGGGAGCAGTACTTC.